Shown below are 10 T cell receptor beta chains from a single sample sequenced in a study of CD8 T cells in ankylosing spondylitis. From the 5' RACE reads, TCRdb called clonotypes with MiXCR, one entry per CDR3 protein. The sample has a few hundred thousand distinct CDR3 sequences, roughly a tenth seen once. The material sequenced was blood, either unsorted or a sorted T cell fraction (not recorded which). These receptors were taken from a male donor with ankylosing spondylitis or in good health (not recorded which).

In its sample, this clonotype was seen many times. The chain links TRBV11-2 to TRBJ2-5; D is perhaps TRBD2 (5 bases). CDR1 SGHAT and CDR2 FQNNGV come from the germline V gene. This CDR3 is built from 15 residues. Trimming took off 0 bases at V and 3 bases at J, with 11 bases between the two ends. Here the CDR3 DNA reads TGTGCCAGCAGCTTAGATCACACGGGGAAAGAGACCCAGTACTTC. Protein: CASSLDHTGKETQYF.

As to this clonotype: Given a much more abundant clone one base away, this may be a read error. The chain is built from TRBV29-1 and TRBJ2-1; tentative D call: TRBD1 (6 bases). The germline gives CDR1 SQVTM, CDR2 ANQGSEA. The CDR3 length is 14 residues. In DNA, the CDR3 is TGCAGCATTGAACTCCGGGACACTTACAATGAGCAGTTCTTC. Amino acids: CSIELRDTYNEQFF.

The table lists this clonotype with a few counts. V and J are TRBV12-3 or TRBV12-4 and TRBJ2-3; TRBD1 or TRBD2 may be the D gene (7 bases each). This CDR3 is 16 amino acids long. V lost 6 bases to trimming and J lost 5 bases, with 21 bases between them. In nucleotides, the CDR3 is TGTGCCAGCAGCTTCGGGTCAGGGGGGGGAGGAGATACGCAGTATTTT. It is translated as CASSFGSGGGGDTQYF.

For this clonotype: This may be a read error, as it is one base from a much larger clone. This rearrangement joins TRBV19 to TRBJ2-6; a possible D gene is TRBD1 (5 bases). Germline V lookup: CDR1 LNHDA, CDR2 SQIVND (reference sequence). V shed 3 bases and J shed 1 base, with 19 bases lying between them. CDR3 length equals 19 residues. The CDR3 sequence is CASSMSFGHGLSGANVLTF. In nucleotides, the CDR3 is TGTGCCAGTAGTATGAGTTTCGGACATGGATTATCTGGGGCCAACGTCCTGACTTTC.

The table lists this clonotype with many counts. The CDR3 sequence: CASSKGQFNEKLFF. DNA of the CDR3: TGCGCCAGCAGTAAGGGACAGTTTAATGAAAAACTGTTTTTT. The J gene is TRBJ1-4, the V gene TRBV5-1, with 7 nucleotides matching TRBD1. The germline V gene encodes CDR1 SGHRS and CDR2 YFSETQ. There are 14 residues in the CDR3. Trimming removed 5 bases from V and 4 bases from J; junction bases left unmatched: 5.

This clonotype occurred a few times. The chain employs TRBV27 and TRBJ1-1; 7 nucleotides align to TRBD1. V shed 5 bases, J shed 3 bases, and the junction held 6 bases outside the gene matches. The CDR3 extends over 14 amino acids. The V gene's germline CDR1 is MNHEY and CDR2 SMNVEV (reference sequence). DNA of the CDR3: TGTGCCAGCAGTGTGGGGACAGACTACACTGAAGCTTTCTTT. Its protein product is CASSVGTDYTEAFF.

This sequence joins TRBV14 and TRBJ2-1; no clear D gene. This CDR3 has 11 residues. Germline V gene sequence: CDR1 SGHDN, CDR2 FVKESK. V was cut by 3 bases and J by 7 bases, with 4 bases left in between. CDR3 residues: CASSHKNEQFF. CDR3 DNA: TGTGCCAGCAGCCATAAGAATGAGCAGTTCTTC.

This clonotype was picked up many times. V and J are TRBV12-3 or TRBV12-4 and TRBJ2-7; 10 nucleotides align to TRBD1. The CDR3 has 16 amino acids. With 5 bases clipped from V and 5 bases from J, the junction kept 12 bases outside the gene matches. The CDR3 sequence is CASSPGTGVSRNEQYF. CDR3 DNA: TGTGCCAGCAGTCCCGGGACAGGGGTTTCGAGGAACGAGCAGTACTTC.

In its sample, this clonotype was seen a few times. The chain recombines TRBV10-2 with TRBJ2-1; maybe TRBD1 (7 bases). The CDR3 runs to 15 residues. The V and J ends lost 4 bases and 4 bases respectively, with 14 bases between them. In germline, CDR1 is WSHSY, CDR2 SAAADI. The CDR3 bases are TGCGCCAGCAGTGGGCAGGGGGGACAATACAATGAGCAGTTCTTC. Its translation: CASSGQGGQYNEQFF.

This clonotype was recorded many times. The chain links TRBV5-5 to TRBJ2-3; D might be TRBD1 (5 bases). Germline V gene sequence: CDR1 SGHKS, CDR2 YYEKEE (reference sequence). V gave up 4 bases and J gave up 3 bases, with 15 bases separating them. The CDR3 is 15 amino acids. In DNA, the CDR3 is TGTGCCAGCAGCCTCTTCCTGACAGTAACAGATACGCAGTATTTT. As protein: CASSLFLTVTDTQYF.